These 32 T cell receptor beta chains were sequenced from one sample in a study of T cells in Graves' hyperthyroidism and ophthalmopathy. RNA transcripts provided the source from which TCR beta CDR3 regions were amplified. TCR CDR3 regions were first amplified by RT-PCR with HTBI primers. TCRdb ran MiXCR on the multiplex PCR reads and lists one entry per CDR3 protein. The table records 96,000 or so distinct CDR3 sequences, just over 50% of them present only once. What was sequenced was blood. These receptors came from a woman in her 40s with Graves' hyperthyroidism.

For this clonotype: The junction shows a germline mismatch at one end, possibly a read error. CDR3 sequence (DNA): TGTGCCTGCAGCCTACAGGGGGCCACGAACACCGGAGAGCTGTTTTTT. It translates to CACSLQGATNTGELFF. This chain links TRBV7-8 with TRBJ2-2; 9 bases are shared with TRBD1. Germline V gene lookup returns CDR1 SGHVS and CDR2 FQNEAQ. The CDR3 sequence is 16 residues long.

This clonotype was picked up many times. The rearrangement uses TRBV6-6 and TRBJ1-5; D is unresolved. This CDR3 contains 16 residues. Germline assignment: CDR1 MNHNY and CDR2 SVGAGI (reference sequence). Trimming pared 0 bases from V and 5 bases from J, leaving 14 bases between. The CDR3 DNA follows: TGTGCCAGCAGTTACTCTTCCCGGTTGGGTGATCAGCCCCAGCATTTT. This gives the protein CASSYSSRLGDQPQHF.

This clonotype has a count of ten or more. The rearrangement links TRBV20-1 to TRBJ2-5, with D hard to call. V lost 0 bases and J lost 5, with 16 bases in between. Germline-derived CDR1 and CDR2 are DFQATT and SNEGSKA (reference sequence). This CDR3 has 15 residues. The CDR3 DNA sequence: TGCAGTGCTAGAGATTCGCTGCGTATCCAGGAGACCCAGTACTTC. Translation gives CSARDSLRIQETQYF.

The gene calls are TRBV9 and TRBJ2-6; D not certain. This CDR3 has 16 amino acids. Per the germline V gene, CDR1 is SGDLS and CDR2 is YYNGEE. V lost 4 bases to trimming and J lost 0 bases, with 11 bases between them. The CDR3 spells CASSPGWGSGANVLTF. For the CDR3, the DNA is TGTGCCAGCAGCCCAGGATGGGGCTCTGGGGCCAACGTCCTGACTTTC.

This clonotype was counted ten times or more. One end of the junction is discordant with germline, which a read error may explain. This rearrangement joins TRBV7-2 to TRBJ1-5; D uncertain. The CDR3 length is 13 residues. CDR1 SGHTA and CDR2 FQGNSA come from the germline V gene. CDR3 coding DNA: TGTGCCATCAGCTTAGAAAGGGCTCAGCCCCAGCATTTT. Protein: CAISLERAQPQHF.

This chain joins TRBV9 and TRBJ1-6; the D gene is possibly TRBD1 (5 bases). Germline loops: CDR1 SGDLS, CDR2 YYNGEE. The CDR3 has 17 amino acids. V was cut by 1 base and J by 8 bases, with 19 bases left in between. CDR3 sequence reads: CASSVPHGGVRDSPLHF. The CDR3 DNA sequence: TGTGCCAGCAGCGTACCCCACGGGGGGGTTAGAGATTCACCCCTCCACTTT.

As regards this clonotype: A clone one base away is much larger, so this may be a read error. The chain has TRBV27 and TRBJ2-5; D not resolved. The CDR3 consists of 16 residues. Germline CDR1 reads MNHEY; CDR2 reads SMNVEV (reference sequence). V lost 5 bases and J lost 0, with 16 bases in between. The CDR3 DNA sequence: TGTGCCAGCAGTCCCCAGGTGGGAACGTACCAAGAGACCCAGTACTTC. Its translation is CASSPQVGTYQETQYF.

This clonotype was seen a few times. The chain combines TRBV10-3 with TRBJ1-5; D might be TRBD1 (6 bases). Trimming removed 11 bases from V and 2 bases from J, with 16 bases in between. This CDR3 has 14 amino acids. Germline-derived CDR1 and CDR2 are ENHRY and SYGVKD. The chain's CDR3 is CAVSGGQGNQPQHF. CDR3 sequence (DNA): TGTGCCGTGAGTGGGGGCCAGGGCAATCAGCCCCAGCATTTT.

V gene TRBV7-9 combines with J gene TRBJ2-7, with a tentative D call TRBD1 (6 bases). Trimming shortened V by 3 bases and J by 0 bases, and 12 bases separated the two germline ends. The CDR3 loop spans 15 amino acids. Germline assignment: CDR1 SEHNR and CDR2 FQNEAQ (reference sequence). The CDR3 sequence is CASSFGDMGSYEQYF. CDR3 sequence (DNA): TGTGCCAGCAGCTTCGGGGACATGGGCTCCTACGAGCAGTACTTC. Full variable domain (outside the CDR3, taken from reference TRBV7-9 and TRBJ2-7): DTGVSQNPRHKITKRGQNVTFRCDPISEHNRLYWYRQTLGQGPEFLTYFQNEAQLEKSRLLSDRFSAERPKGSFSTLEIQRTEQGDSAMYLCASSFGDMGSYEQYFGPGTRLTVT.

The rearrangement joins TRBV15 to TRBJ2-7; D is unclear. The CDR3 length is 13 residues. CDR1 is LNHNV, CDR2 YYDKDF, per germline (reference sequence). Trimming removed 3 bases from V and 2 bases from J, with 8 bases in between. The CDR3 reads CATSRRGAYEQYF. CDR3 nucleotide sequence: TGTGCCACCAGCAGGAGAGGAGCCTACGAGCAGTACTTC.

V is TRBV9 and J is TRBJ1-2; a possible D gene is TRBD1 (6 bases). The V and J ends lost 5 bases and 8 bases respectively, with 19 bases between them. Germline assignment: CDR1 SGDLS and CDR2 YYNGEE. This CDR3 is 14 amino acids long. CDR3 nucleotide sequence: TGTGCCAGCAGAGGTGAAGGGGGGGGGGAAGGCTACACCTTC. It codes for CASRGEGGGEGYTF. Supplemented by reference TRBV9 and TRBJ1-2, the full variable domain reads DSGVTQTPKHLITATGQRVTLRCSPRSGDLSVYWYQQSLDQGLQFLIQYYNGEERAKGNILERFSAQQFPDLHSELNLSSLELGDSALYFCASRGEGGGEGYTFGSGTRLTVV.

The CDR3 nucleotides read TGTGCCAGCAGCCGGGAGGGGACAGGGAAAGGCAATGAGCAGTTCTTC. This codes for CASSREGTGKGNEQFF. The chain couples TRBV5-4 to TRBJ2-1; D is perhaps TRBD1 (9 bases). The CDR3 is made up of 16 amino acids. V was clipped by 4 bases and J by 6 bases, with 20 bases between them. CDR1 and CDR2 from the germline V gene are SGHNT and YYREEE (reference sequence).

A remark on this clonotype: At one of its ends the junction is not consistent with the germline gene, which may arise from a read error. CDR3 bases: TGTGCCGGCAGCTTAGGCCGGTACATCGAGCAGTACTTC. Translation: CAGSLGRYIEQYF. V and J are TRBV7-9 and TRBJ2-7; D not certain. Germline V gene data show CDR1 as SEHNR and CDR2 as FQNEAQ (reference sequence). The CDR3 loop spans 13 amino acids.

About this clonotype itself: No conserved phenylalanine or tryptophan ends this CDR3, so it is likely a read error. No DNA is shown, since the ends of the CDR3 on it are uncertain; the CDR3 is the one TCRdb lists. The rearrangement joins TRBV29-1 to TRBJ1-4. With termini counted, the CDR3 has 13 amino acids. The germline CDR1 and CDR2 sequences are SQVTM and ANQGSEA. CDR3 loop: CSVEVGRVTSVNY.

The J gene is TRBJ2-3, the V gene TRBV6-6; 12 bases are a match to TRBD1. The CDR3 covers 16 residues. Germline V CDR1 and CDR2: MNHNY, SVGAGI (reference sequence). Trimming removed 5 bases from V and 3 bases from J; junction bases left unmatched: 6. As DNA, the CDR3 is TGTGCCAGCAGTGGAGCGGGACAGGGGGCAACAGATACGCAGTATTTT. It specifies CASSGAGQGATDTQYF.

The CDR3 loop is CSAMKGGQPQHF. The CDR3 DNA reads TGCAGTGCCATGAAGGGGGGACAGCCCCAGCATTTT. This sequence joins TRBV20-1 and TRBJ1-5; a weak D match, TRBD1 (6 bases). The CDR3 sequence is 12 residues long. Germline V gene lookup returns CDR1 DFQATT and CDR2 SNEGSKA (reference sequence). The V end was cut by 6 bases, the J end by 7 bases, with 13 bases between.

This chain uses TRBV11-1 with TRBJ1-2; D may be TRBD1 (5 bases). The V end lost 6 bases, the J end lost 4 bases, and 27 bases lay between the germline ends. CDR1 and CDR2 from the germline V gene are SGHAT and FQDESV (reference sequence). The CDR3 totals 18 residues. This CDR3 is CASSARRQGVFELYGYTF. The CDR3 nucleotides read TGTGCCAGCAGTGCTAGACGGCAGGGCGTCTTCGAACTCTATGGCTACACCTTC.

The chain recombines TRBV4-1 with TRBJ2-2; TRBD2 agrees at 9 bases. V trimming: 10 bases; J trimming: 6 bases; junction bases outside the gene matches: 15. The CDR3 runs to 16 residues. Germline CDR1 MGHRA, CDR2 YSYEKL. The CDR3 reads CATPSFSGSDAGELFF. The CDR3 DNA sequence: TGCGCCACCCCCTCCTTTAGCGGGAGTGACGCCGGGGAGCTGTTTTTT.

CDR3 in amino acids: CATVPGRLSGANVLTF. The CDR3 DNA is TGTGCCACCGTGCCGGGACGGCTCTCTGGGGCCAACGTCCTGACTTTC. This chain joins TRBV10-3 and TRBJ2-6; D may match TRBD1 or TRBD2 (5 bases each). Trimming took 10 bases from V and 0 from J, leaving 16 bases between them. The CDR3 totals 16 residues. CDR1 and CDR2 from the germline V gene are ENHRY and SYGVKD.

Worth noting for this clonotype: One base away lies a much larger clone, so this may be a sequencing read error. The chain uses TRBV5-6 and TRBJ2-2; tentatively, D is TRBD1 or TRBD2 (5 bases each). The CDR3 spans 18 residues. Between the trimmed V and J ends, which lost 1 base and 1 base, there was a span of 17 bases. Germline CDR1 is SGHDT and CDR2 is YYEEEE. This CDR3 is CASSLSQGRGGNTGELFF. DNA of the CDR3: TGTGCCAGCAGCTTGAGTCAGGGACGCGGTGGGAACACCGGGGAGCTGTTTTTT.

This clonotype appeared once. The junction departs from the called germline gene at one end, perhaps through a read error. The CDR3 region is CASTRGSFSYEQCF. The CDR3 DNA reads as TGTGCCAGCACCCGCGGGAGTTTCTCCTACGAGCAGTGCTTC. The chain has TRBV7-3 and TRBJ2-7, with 7 bases identical to TRBD2. Germline CDR1 is SGHTA and CDR2 is FQGTGA. The CDR3 consists of 14 residues.

This clonotype was observed many times. The V call is TRBV19, the J call TRBJ2-2, with D unresolved. This CDR3 region has 14 residues. Trimming cost V 3 bases and J 3 bases, with 8 bases left between them. In germline, CDR1 is LNHDA, CDR2 SQIVND (reference sequence). This chain's CDR3 is CASSMGFYTGELFF. CDR3 nucleotides: TGTGCCAGTAGTATGGGTTTTTACACCGGGGAGCTGTTTTTT.

In this sample, this clonotype turned up many times. This chain uses TRBV20-1 with TRBJ2-5; 9 nucleotides line up with TRBD2. The V and J ends lost 7 bases and 5 bases, in that order; junction bases with no gene match: 8. The germline gives CDR1 DFQATT, CDR2 SNEGSKA (reference sequence). The CDR3 is 13 amino acids. The CDR3 loop is CSEWVAGDETQYF. The CDR3 DNA reads as TGCAGTGAGTGGGTAGCGGGAGATGAGACCCAGTACTTC.

This rearrangement joins TRBV29-1 to TRBJ1-1, with TRBD1 matching over 7 bases. Germline V gene data show CDR1 as SQVTM and CDR2 as ANQGSEA. This CDR3 contains 13 residues. As DNA, the CDR3 is TGCAGACTTGGACCTACAGGGGAGACTGAAGCTTTCTTT. It translates to CRLGPTGETEAFF.

The chain uses TRBV20-1 and TRBJ1-4; D not certain. The germline gives CDR1 DFQATT, CDR2 SNEGSKA (reference sequence). This CDR3 has 14 residues. The ends were cut back, 2 bases at V and 5 bases at J, with 12 bases in the middle. The DNA for the CDR3 is TGCAGTGCTAGATTGCCGGGCCCGAATGAAAAACTGTTTTTT. Residues: CSARLPGPNEKLFF.

This clonotype appeared a few times. The rearrangement uses TRBV20-1 and TRBJ2-5; TRBD2 matches 11 bases. With V trimmed by 6 bases and J by 7 bases, 7 bases remained unmatched. The germline CDR1 and CDR2 sequences are DFQATT and SNEGSKA (reference sequence). The CDR3 totals 13 residues. CDR3: CSAQGLAARTQYF. In DNA form, the CDR3 reads TGCAGTGCACAGGGACTAGCGGCAAGGACCCAGTACTTC.

J is TRBJ1-1 and V is TRBV2; the match to TRBD1 covers 8 bases. The CDR3 spans 14 residues. Germline CDR1 SNHLY, CDR2 FYNNEI. The junction had 4 bases not matched to a gene; V was cut back by 2 bases and J by 5 bases. CDR3 DNA: TGTGCCAGCAGTGAAAGGACAGGGCTAACTGAAGCTTTCTTT. It translates to CASSERTGLTEAFF.

The V and J genes are TRBV7-2 and TRBJ1-2; a weak D match, TRBD1 (6 bases). Deletions cut 1 base from V and 6 bases from J, with 9 bases between. From germline, CDR1 is SGHTA and CDR2 FQGNSA. The CDR3 spans 13 residues. CDR3 coding DNA: TGTGCCAGCAGCTTAGGTAGGACAGATGGCTACACCTTC. This translates into CASSLGRTDGYTF.

The sample holds many counts of this clonotype. V is TRBV20-1 and J is TRBJ1-1; 8 nucleotides align to TRBD1. The CDR3 runs to 12 residues. Germline-derived CDR1 and CDR2 are DFQATT and SNEGSKA (reference sequence). The CDR3 loop is CRPDRGGTEAFF. CDR3 nucleotide sequence: TGCAGGCCTGACAGGGGCGGCACTGAAGCTTTCTTT.

This clonotype came up many times. V and J are TRBV2 and TRBJ1-1; 9 bases align to TRBD1. Germline V gives CDR1 SNHLY, CDR2 FYNNEI. This CDR3 comprises 13 residues. V gave up 10 bases and J gave up 1 base; unmatched junction bases: 4. CDR3 region: CATSGQGNTEAFF. The CDR3 coding sequence is TGTGCCACCTCGGGACAGGGGAACACTGAAGCTTTCTTT.

The table lists this clonotype with a count of one. The conserved phenylalanine or tryptophan is not found at the CDR3 terminus, so this likely reflects a read error. The chain has TRBV13 and TRBJ2-7; D is possibly TRBD2 (6 bases). Trimming removed 6 bases from V and 3 bases from J, with 21 bases in between. The length of the CDR3 is 16 residues. The germline gives CDR1 PRHDT, CDR2 FYEKMQ (reference sequence). DNA for the CDR3: TGTGCCAGCAGGAAACCAGGGACGGGAGACTTCTACGAGCAGTACCTC. Its protein product is CASRKPGTGDFYEQYL.

This clonotype was detected only a few times. The rearrangement links TRBV20-1 to TRBJ2-3; perhaps TRBD1 as D (6 bases). CDR1 and CDR2 (germline): DFQATT, SNEGSKA (reference sequence). The CDR3 runs to 16 residues. Deletions cut 3 bases from V and 1 base from J, with 17 bases between. The CDR3 DNA follows: TGCAGTGCTAGTCGGTATGACAGGTATCGCACAGATACGCAGTATTTT. It codes for CSASRYDRYRTDTQYF.